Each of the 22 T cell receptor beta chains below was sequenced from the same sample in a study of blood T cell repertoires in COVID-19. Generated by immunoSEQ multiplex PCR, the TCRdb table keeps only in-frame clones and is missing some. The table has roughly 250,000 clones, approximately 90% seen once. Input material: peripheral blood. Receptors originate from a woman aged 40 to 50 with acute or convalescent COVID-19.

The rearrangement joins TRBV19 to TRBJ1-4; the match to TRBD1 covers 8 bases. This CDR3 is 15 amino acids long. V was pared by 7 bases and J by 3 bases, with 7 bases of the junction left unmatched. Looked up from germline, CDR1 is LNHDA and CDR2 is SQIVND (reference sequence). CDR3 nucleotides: TGTGCCAGTAACCCTGACAGGGGATCTAATGAAAAACTGTTTTTT. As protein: CASNPDRGSNEKLFF.

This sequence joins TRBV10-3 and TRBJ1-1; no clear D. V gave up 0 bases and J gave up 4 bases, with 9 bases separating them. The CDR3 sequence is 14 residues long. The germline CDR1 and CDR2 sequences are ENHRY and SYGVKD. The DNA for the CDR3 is TGTGCCATCAGTGAGTCGGGCCCTCGCACTGAAGCTTTCTTT. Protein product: CAISESGPRTEAFF.

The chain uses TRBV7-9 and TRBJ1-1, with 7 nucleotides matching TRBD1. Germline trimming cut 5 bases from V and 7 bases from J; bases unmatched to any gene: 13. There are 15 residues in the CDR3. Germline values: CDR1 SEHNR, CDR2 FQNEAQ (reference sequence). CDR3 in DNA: TGTGCCAGCAGCCCCCCTGGGACAGCCTCCCTTGAAGCTTTCTTT. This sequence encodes CASSPPGTASLEAFF.

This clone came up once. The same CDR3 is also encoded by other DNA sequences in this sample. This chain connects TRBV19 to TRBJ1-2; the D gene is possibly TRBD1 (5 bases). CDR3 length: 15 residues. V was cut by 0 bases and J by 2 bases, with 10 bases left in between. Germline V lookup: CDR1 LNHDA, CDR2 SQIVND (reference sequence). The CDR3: CASSIDGTGNYGYTF. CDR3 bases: TGTGCCAGTAGTATAGATGGAACAGGCAACTATGGCTACACCTTC.

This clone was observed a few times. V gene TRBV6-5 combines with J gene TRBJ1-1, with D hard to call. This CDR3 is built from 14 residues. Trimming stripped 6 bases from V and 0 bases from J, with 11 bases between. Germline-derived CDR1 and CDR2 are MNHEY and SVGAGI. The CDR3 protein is CASRADLMNTEAFF. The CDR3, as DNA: TGTGCCAGCAGGGCGGATCTCATGAACACTGAAGCTTTCTTT.

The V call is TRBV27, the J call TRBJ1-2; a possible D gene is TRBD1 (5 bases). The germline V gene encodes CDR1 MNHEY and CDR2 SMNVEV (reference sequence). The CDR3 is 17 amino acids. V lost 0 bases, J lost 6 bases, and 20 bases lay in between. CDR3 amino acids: CASSLSPWAGIMDGYTF. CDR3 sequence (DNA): TGTGCCAGCAGTTTATCCCCTTGGGCAGGGATAATGGATGGCTACACCTTC.

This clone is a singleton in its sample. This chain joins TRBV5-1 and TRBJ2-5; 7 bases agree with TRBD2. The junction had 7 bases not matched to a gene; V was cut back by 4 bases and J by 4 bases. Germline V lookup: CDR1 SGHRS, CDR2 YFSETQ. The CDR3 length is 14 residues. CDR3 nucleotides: TGCGCCAGCAGCCGGGGCAGGGAGGGAGAGACCCAGTACTTC. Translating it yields CASSRGREGETQYF.

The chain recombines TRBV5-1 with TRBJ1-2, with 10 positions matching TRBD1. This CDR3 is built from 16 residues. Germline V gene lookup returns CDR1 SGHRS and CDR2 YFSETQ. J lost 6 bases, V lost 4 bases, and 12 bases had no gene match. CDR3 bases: TGCGCCAGCAGCGTGACTTTGACAGGGGGCGGACATGGCTACACCTTC. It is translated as CASSVTLTGGGHGYTF.

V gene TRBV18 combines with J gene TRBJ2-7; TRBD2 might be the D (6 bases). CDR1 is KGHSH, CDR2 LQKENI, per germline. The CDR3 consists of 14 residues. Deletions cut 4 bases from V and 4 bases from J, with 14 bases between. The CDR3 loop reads CASSLSSGDYEQYV. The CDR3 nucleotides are TGTGCCAGCTCACTATCCTCGGGGGATTACGAGCAGTACGTC.

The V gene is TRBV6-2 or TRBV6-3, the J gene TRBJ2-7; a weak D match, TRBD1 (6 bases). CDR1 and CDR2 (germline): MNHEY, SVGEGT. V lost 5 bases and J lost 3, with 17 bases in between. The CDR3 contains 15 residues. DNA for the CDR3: TGTGCCAGCAGTCACCAACAGGGTAGAGGCTACGAGCAGTACGTC. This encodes CASSHQQGRGYEQYV.

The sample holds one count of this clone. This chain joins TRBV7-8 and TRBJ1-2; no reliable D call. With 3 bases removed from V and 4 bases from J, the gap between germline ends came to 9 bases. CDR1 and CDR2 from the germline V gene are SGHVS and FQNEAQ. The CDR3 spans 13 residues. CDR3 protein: CASSFRGSYGYTF. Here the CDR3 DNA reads TGTGCCAGCAGCTTTAGAGGGAGCTATGGCTACACCTTC.

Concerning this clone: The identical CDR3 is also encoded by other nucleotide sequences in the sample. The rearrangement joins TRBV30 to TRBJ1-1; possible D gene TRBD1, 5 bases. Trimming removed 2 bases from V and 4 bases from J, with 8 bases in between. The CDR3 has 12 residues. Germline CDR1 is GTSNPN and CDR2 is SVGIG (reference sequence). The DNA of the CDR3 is TGTGCCTGGAGTTTGGGGGGCACTGAAGCTTTCTTT. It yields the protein CAWSLGGTEAFF.

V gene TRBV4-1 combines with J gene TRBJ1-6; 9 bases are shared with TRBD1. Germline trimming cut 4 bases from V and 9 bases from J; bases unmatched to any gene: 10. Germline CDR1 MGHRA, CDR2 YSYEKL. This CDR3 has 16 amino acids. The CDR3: CASSLTGGEPFSPLHF. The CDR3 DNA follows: TGCGCCAGCAGCCTAACAGGGGGCGAACCTTTTTCACCCCTCCACTTT.

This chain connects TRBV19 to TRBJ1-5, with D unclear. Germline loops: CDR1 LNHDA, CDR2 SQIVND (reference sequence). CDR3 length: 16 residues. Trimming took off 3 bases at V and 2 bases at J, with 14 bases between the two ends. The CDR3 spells CASSIRWQVGNQPQHF. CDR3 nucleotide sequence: TGTGCCAGTAGTATCAGGTGGCAGGTGGGCAATCAGCCCCAGCATTTT.

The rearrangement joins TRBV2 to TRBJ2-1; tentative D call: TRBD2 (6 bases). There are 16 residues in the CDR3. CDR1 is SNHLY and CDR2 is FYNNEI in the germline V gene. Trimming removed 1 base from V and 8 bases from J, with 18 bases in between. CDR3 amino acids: CASSEGGIRWRDEQFF. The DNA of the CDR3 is TGTGCCAGCAGTGAAGGTGGGATCCGCTGGAGGGATGAGCAGTTCTTC.

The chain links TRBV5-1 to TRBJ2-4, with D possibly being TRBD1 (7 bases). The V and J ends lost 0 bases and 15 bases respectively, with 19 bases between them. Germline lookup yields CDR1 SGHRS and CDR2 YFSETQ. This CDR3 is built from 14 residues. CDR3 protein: CASSLGDRDSSWYF. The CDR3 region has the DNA TGCGCCAGCAGCTTGGGAGACAGGGACTCCAGTTGGTACTTC. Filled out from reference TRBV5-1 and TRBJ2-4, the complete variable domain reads KAGVTQTPRYLIKTRGQQVTLSCSPISGHRSVSWYQQTPGQGLQFLFEYFSETQRNKGNFPGRFSGRQFSNSRSEMNVSTLELGDSALYLCASSLGDRDSSWYFGAGTRLSVL.

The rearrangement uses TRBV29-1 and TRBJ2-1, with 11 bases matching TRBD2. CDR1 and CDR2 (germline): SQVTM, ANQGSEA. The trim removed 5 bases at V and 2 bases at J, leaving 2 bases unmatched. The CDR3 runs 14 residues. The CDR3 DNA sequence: TGCAGCGTTCGACTAGCGGGGACCTACAATGAGCAGTTCTTC. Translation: CSVRLAGTYNEQFF.

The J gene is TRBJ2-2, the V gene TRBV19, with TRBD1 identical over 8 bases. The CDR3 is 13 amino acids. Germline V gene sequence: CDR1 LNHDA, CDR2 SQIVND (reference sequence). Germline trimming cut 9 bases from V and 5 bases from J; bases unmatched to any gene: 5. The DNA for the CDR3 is TGTGCCAGCGACAGGGGATATACCGGGGAGCTGTTTTTT. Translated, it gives CASDRGYTGELFF.

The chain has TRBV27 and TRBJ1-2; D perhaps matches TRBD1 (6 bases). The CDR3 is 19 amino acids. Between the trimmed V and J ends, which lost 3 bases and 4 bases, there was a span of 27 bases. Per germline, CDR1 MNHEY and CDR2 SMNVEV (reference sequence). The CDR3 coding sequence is TGTGCCAGCAGTTTTCGCCCTGACAGGCTAATCCCACCCTCCTATGGCTACACCTTC. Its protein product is CASSFRPDRLIPPSYGYTF.

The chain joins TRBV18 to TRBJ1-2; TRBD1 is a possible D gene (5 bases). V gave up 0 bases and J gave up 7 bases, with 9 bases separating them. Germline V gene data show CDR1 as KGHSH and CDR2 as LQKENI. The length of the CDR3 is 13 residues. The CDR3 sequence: CASSPPTGVGYTF. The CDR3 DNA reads TGTGCCAGCTCACCACCAACGGGGGTTGGCTACACCTTC.

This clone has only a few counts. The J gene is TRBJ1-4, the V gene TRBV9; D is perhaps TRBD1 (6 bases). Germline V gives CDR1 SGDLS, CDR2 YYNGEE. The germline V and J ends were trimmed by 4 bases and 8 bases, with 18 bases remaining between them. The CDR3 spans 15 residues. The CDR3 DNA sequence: TGTGCCAGCAGCCCAAATGGACAGCGAGGGGAAAAACTGTTTTTT. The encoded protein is CASSPNGQRGEKLFF.

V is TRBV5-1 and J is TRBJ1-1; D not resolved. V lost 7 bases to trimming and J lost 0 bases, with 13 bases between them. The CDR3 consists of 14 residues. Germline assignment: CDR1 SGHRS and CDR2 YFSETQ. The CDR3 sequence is CASSGDTLNTEAFF. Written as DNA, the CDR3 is TGCGCCAGCTCGGGAGACACCTTGAACACTGAAGCTTTCTTT.